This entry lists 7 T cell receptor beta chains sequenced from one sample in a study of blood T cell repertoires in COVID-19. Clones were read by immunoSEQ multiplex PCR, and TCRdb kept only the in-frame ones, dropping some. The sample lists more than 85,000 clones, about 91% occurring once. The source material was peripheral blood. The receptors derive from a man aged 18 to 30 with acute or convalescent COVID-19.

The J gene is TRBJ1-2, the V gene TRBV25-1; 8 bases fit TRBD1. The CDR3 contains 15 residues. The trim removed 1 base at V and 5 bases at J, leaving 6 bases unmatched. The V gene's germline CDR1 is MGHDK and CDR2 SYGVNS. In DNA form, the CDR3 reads TGTGCCAGCAGTGAATCGGGACAGGATTTTTATGGCTACACCTTC. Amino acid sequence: CASSESGQDFYGYTF.

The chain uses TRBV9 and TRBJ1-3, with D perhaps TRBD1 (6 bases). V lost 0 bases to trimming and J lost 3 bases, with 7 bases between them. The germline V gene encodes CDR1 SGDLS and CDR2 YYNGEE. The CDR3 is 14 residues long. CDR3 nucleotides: TGTGCCAGCAGCGTAGGAGGGGGTGGAAACACCATATATTTT. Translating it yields CASSVGGGGNTIYF.

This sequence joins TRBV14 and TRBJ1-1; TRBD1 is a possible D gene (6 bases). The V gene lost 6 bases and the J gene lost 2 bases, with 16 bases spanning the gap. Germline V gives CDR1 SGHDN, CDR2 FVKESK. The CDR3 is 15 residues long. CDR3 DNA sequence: TGTGCCAGCAGACAACAGGGTTGGGGAAACACTGAAGCTTTCTTT. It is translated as CASRQQGWGNTEAFF.

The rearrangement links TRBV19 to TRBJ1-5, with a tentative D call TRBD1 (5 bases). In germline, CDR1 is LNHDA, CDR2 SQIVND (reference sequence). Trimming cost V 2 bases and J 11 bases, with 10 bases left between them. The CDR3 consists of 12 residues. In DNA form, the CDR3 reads TGTGCCAGTAGTATATGGGAGGGGACCCAGCATTTT. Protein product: CASSIWEGTQHF.

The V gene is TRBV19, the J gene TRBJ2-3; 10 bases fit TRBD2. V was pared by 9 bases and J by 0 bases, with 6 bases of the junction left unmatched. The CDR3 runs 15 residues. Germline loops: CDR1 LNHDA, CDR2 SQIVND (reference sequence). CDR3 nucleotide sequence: TGTGCCAGGACCGGACTAGCGGCTAGCACAGATACGCAGTATTTT. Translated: CARTGLAASTDTQYF.

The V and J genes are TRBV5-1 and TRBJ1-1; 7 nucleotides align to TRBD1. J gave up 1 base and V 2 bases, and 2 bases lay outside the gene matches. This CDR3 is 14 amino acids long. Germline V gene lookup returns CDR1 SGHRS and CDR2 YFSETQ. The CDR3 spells CASSFQGENTEAFF. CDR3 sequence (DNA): TGCGCCAGCAGCTTTCAGGGGGAGAACACTGAAGCTTTCTTT.

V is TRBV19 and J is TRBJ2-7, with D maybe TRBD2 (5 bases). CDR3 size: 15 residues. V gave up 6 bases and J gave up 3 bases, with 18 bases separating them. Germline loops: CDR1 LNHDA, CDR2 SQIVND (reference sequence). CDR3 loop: CASSKYEGRDYEQYF. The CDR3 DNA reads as TGTGCCAGTAGCAAGTATGAGGGTAGAGACTACGAGCAGTACTTC.